The 32 T cell receptor beta chains below all came from one sample that was sequenced in a study of tumor-infiltrating lymphocytes in localized non-small cell lung cancer. Data came from immunoSEQ multiplex PCR; TCRdb stores just in-frame clones and leaves some out. Here the sample spans roughly 11,000 clones, over 80% being singletons. Input material: lung tumor tissue. The receptors were gathered from a human donor with non-small cell lung cancer.

The chain combines TRBV19 with TRBJ1-4; 10 bases align to TRBD1. After removal of 7 bases from V and 8 bases from J, the junction contained 10 bases not matched to a gene. Germline CDR1 is LNHDA and CDR2 is SQIVND (reference sequence). The CDR3 runs to 15 residues. Here the CDR3 DNA reads TGTGCCAGTACTAAAATGGGACAGGGGAGCGAAAAACTGTTTTTT. It encodes CASTKMGQGSEKLFF.

J is TRBJ2-7 and V is TRBV2, with no clear D. The length of the CDR3 is 12 residues. The V gene's germline CDR1 is SNHLY and CDR2 FYNNEI. The germline V and J ends were trimmed by 6 bases and 1 base, with 7 bases remaining between them. CDR3 in amino acids: CASRRGSYEQYF. Here the CDR3 DNA reads TGTGCCAGCAGGAGAGGATCCTACGAGCAGTACTTC.

The chain employs TRBV7-3 and TRBJ2-2; D is possibly TRBD2 (5 bases). Germline assignment: CDR1 SGHTA and CDR2 FQGTGA. This CDR3 is 15 amino acids long. V was clipped by 5 bases and J by 3 bases, with 13 bases between them. As DNA, the CDR3 is TGTGCCAGCAGCCCCCGGGGTGATTACACCGGGGAGCTGTTTTTT. This sequence encodes CASSPRGDYTGELFF.

This chain joins TRBV5-1 and TRBJ2-2, with D possibly TRBD1 on 6 matching bases. Trimming took 0 bases from V and 5 from J, leaving 11 bases between them. The CDR3 spans 15 residues. Germline V gene lookup returns CDR1 SGHRS and CDR2 YFSETQ. The CDR3: CASSLDRVGTGELFF. The CDR3 DNA sequence: TGCGCCAGCAGCTTGGACAGGGTTGGGACCGGGGAGCTGTTTTTT.

The rearrangement uses TRBV7-2 and TRBJ1-1; tentatively, D is TRBD1 (6 bases). Germline lookup yields CDR1 SGHTA and CDR2 FQGNSA. Trimming removed 3 bases from V and 5 bases from J, with 19 bases in between. The CDR3 extends over 16 amino acids. In DNA, the CDR3 is TGTGCCAGCAGCTTGTCTGGGGGCAGGGGTGTAACTGAAGCTTTCTTT. Translating gives CASSLSGGRGVTEAFF.

V and J are TRBV5-1 and TRBJ2-5, with D uncertain. The J call may not be correct, given that the DNA end is closer to TRBJ2-7. The CDR3 sequence is 12 residues long. The germline CDR1 and CDR2 sequences are SGHRS and YFSETQ. The DNA of the CDR3 is TGCGCCAGCAGCCCCGAGTCCTACGAGCAGTACTTC. Translated: CASSPESYEQYF.

This chain joins TRBV2 and TRBJ2-2, with 8 bases fitting TRBD2. Germline V gives CDR1 SNHLY, CDR2 FYNNEI. The CDR3 is 14 residues long. J lost 4 bases, V lost 8 bases, and 6 bases had no gene match. CDR3 sequence: CASESGSPTGELFF. In nucleotides, the CDR3 is TGTGCCAGCGAAAGCGGGAGCCCCACCGGGGAGCTGTTTTTT.

This chain joins TRBV2 and TRBJ2-5; TRBD1 is a possible D gene (5 bases). Trimming took off 8 bases at V and 7 bases at J, with 20 bases between the two ends. There are 14 residues in the CDR3. Germline values: CDR1 SNHLY, CDR2 FYNNEI. Here the CDR3 DNA reads TGTGCCAGCGCCCGAACGACAGTCTACCGGACCCAGTACTTC. It codes for CASARTTVYRTQYF.

J is TRBJ1-2 and V is TRBV25-1; a weak D match, TRBD1 (5 bases). The germline CDR1 and CDR2 sequences are MGHDK and SYGVNS. Between the trimmed V and J ends, which lost 7 bases and 8 bases, there was a span of 20 bases. The CDR3 consists of 14 residues. CDR3 in amino acids: CASTSSGGSRGYTF. CDR3 in DNA: TGTGCCAGCACCTCATCGGGGGGTTCGCGCGGCTACACCTTC.

This clone occurred a few times. The CDR3 does not end in the conserved phenylalanine or tryptophan, so this is likely a read error. It is unclear where the CDR3 begins or ends on the DNA, so no DNA is shown, and the CDR3 is as TCRdb lists it. The chain carries TRBV6-1 and TRBJ1-2. Germline V gene lookup returns CDR1 MNHNS and CDR2 SASEGT. The CDR3 extends over 10 residues, inclusive of both ends. CDR3 protein: CASSEAVVLL.

The chain uses TRBV7-8 and TRBJ1-3; D gene ambiguous. V shed 1 base and J shed 4 bases, with 8 bases lying between them. Germline V gene lookup returns CDR1 SGHVS and CDR2 FQNEAQ. This CDR3 has 14 residues. The CDR3, as DNA: TGTGCCAGCAGCTTAGATGAAGTAGGAAACACCATATATTTT. Amino acid sequence: CASSLDEVGNTIYF.

The V gene is TRBV7-9, the J gene TRBJ1-2, with TRBD1 as a possible D gene (6 bases). V was pared by 5 bases and J by 8 bases, with 15 bases between. Germline V gives CDR1 SEHNR, CDR2 FQNEAQ (reference sequence). This CDR3 has 13 amino acids. CDR3 nucleotides: TGTGCCAGCAGCGCCGGACAGCATATCGGCTACACCTTC. Residues: CASSAGQHIGYTF.

This chain connects TRBV7-9 to TRBJ1-1; D gene uncertain. The length of the CDR3 is 14 residues. Germline CDR1 SEHNR, CDR2 FQNEAQ (reference sequence). The germline V and J ends were trimmed by 5 bases and 2 bases, with 12 bases remaining between them. The CDR3 region is CASSKRAENTEAFF. CDR3 nucleotide sequence: TGTGCCAGCAGCAAGCGGGCAGAAAACACTGAAGCTTTCTTT.

V and J are TRBV10-2 and TRBJ2-2; 10 nucleotides agree with TRBD1. The V segment lost 3 bases and the J segment 5 bases; nucleotides outside the gene matches: 6. In germline, CDR1 is WSHSY, CDR2 SAAADI. There are 16 residues in the CDR3. DNA for the CDR3: TGCGCCAGCAGTGACTCCGGGACAGGGGTTACCGGGGAGCTGTTTTTT. Translated, it gives CASSDSGTGVTGELFF.

The chain joins TRBV29-1 to TRBJ1-2, with no clear D. V was shortened by 2 bases and J by 3 bases, with 10 bases between the two germline ends. From germline, CDR1 is SQVTM and CDR2 ANQGSEA. The CDR3 has 13 amino acids. The CDR3 DNA follows: TGCAGCGTTGAAACCTCCAAGGACTATGGCTACACCTTC. Protein: CSVETSKDYGYTF.

The chain joins TRBV19 to TRBJ1-1, with D unclear. V gave up 6 bases and J gave up 2 bases, with 10 bases separating them. Germline values: CDR1 LNHDA, CDR2 SQIVND (reference sequence). The length of the CDR3 is 13 residues. CDR3 coding DNA: TGTGCCAGTAGACTACAAGTTAACACTGAAGCTTTCTTT. Its protein is CASRLQVNTEAFF.

The chain joins TRBV2 to TRBJ2-2; D ambiguous. This CDR3 contains 14 residues. V was clipped by 8 bases and J by 2 bases, with 12 bases between them. The germline V gene has CDR1 SNHLY and CDR2 FYNNEI. The CDR3, as DNA: TGTGCCAGCGGTCCCCCTCGCAACACCGGGGAGCTGTTTTTT. This codes for CASGPPRNTGELFF. The complete variable domain, with remaining parts taken from reference TRBV2 and TRBJ2-2, reads EPEVTQTPSHQVTQMGQEVILRCVPISNHLYFYWYRQILGQKVEFLVSFYNNEISEKSEIFDDQFSVERPDGSNFTLKIRSTKLEDSAMYFCASGPPRNTGELFFGEGSRLTVL.

The rearrangement links TRBV5-1 to TRBJ2-7; no clear D. V was trimmed by 1 base and J by 0 bases, leaving 8 bases between them. This CDR3 spans 14 amino acids. The germline gives CDR1 SGHRS, CDR2 YFSETQ. The CDR3: CASSLYSDSYEQYF. CDR3 DNA: TGCGCCAGCAGCTTGTACAGCGACTCCTACGAGCAGTACTTC.

V and J are TRBV4-3 and TRBJ2-4; tentatively, D is TRBD1 (6 bases). Germline V gene data show CDR1 as LGHNA and CDR2 as YSLEER. Trimming took 1 base from V and 7 from J, leaving 17 bases between them. The CDR3 spans 16 residues. The CDR3 protein is CASSQGLNRDENIQYF. The DNA for the CDR3 is TGCGCCAGCAGCCAAGGCCTAAACAGGGATGAGAACATTCAGTACTTC.

V gene TRBV7-8 combines with J gene TRBJ2-2; 11 bases agree with TRBD1. This CDR3 has 15 residues. In germline, CDR1 is SGHVS, CDR2 FQNEAQ. V shed 7 bases and J 5 bases; nucleotides not matched to a gene: 6. CDR3 DNA: TGTGCCAGCAACGTCCGGGACAGGGGGACCGGGGAGCTGTTTTTT. The encoded protein is CASNVRDRGTGELFF.

This clone has more than one count but fewer than ten. V and J are TRBV19 and TRBJ2-3; TRBD2 matches at 9 bases. V shed 7 bases, J shed 6 bases, and the junction held 5 bases outside the gene matches. Germline lookup yields CDR1 LNHDA and CDR2 SQIVND (reference sequence). The CDR3 extends over 13 amino acids. CDR3: CASNGGGADTQYF. The CDR3 DNA follows: TGTGCCAGTAATGGCGGGGGGGCGGATACGCAGTATTTT.

V is TRBV7-2 and J is TRBJ2-2; 8 bases fit TRBD1. This CDR3 is built from 14 residues. V was pared by 4 bases and J by 6 bases, with 4 bases of the junction left unmatched. CDR1 is SGHTA and CDR2 is FQGNSA in the germline V gene. CDR3 DNA sequence: TGTGCCAGCAGCTCGAACAGGGGGGCCGGGGAGCTGTTTTTT. Its protein is CASSSNRGAGELFF.

The chain recombines TRBV19 with TRBJ1-2; 9 nucleotides agree with TRBD1. The CDR3 totals 15 residues. V gave up 4 bases and J gave up 1 base; unmatched junction bases: 4. Germline V gene sequence: CDR1 LNHDA, CDR2 SQIVND (reference sequence). The DNA for the CDR3 is TGTGCCAGTAGTACCCGGGACAGGGTTAACTATGGCTACACCTTC. Translated, it gives CASSTRDRVNYGYTF.

The CDR3 loop reads CASTGGTGAQETQYF. Written as DNA, the CDR3 is TGTGCCAGCACCGGCGGGACAGGGGCCCAAGAGACCCAGTACTTC. The chain recombines TRBV28 with TRBJ2-5, with 10 bases that match TRBD1. The length of the CDR3 is 15 residues. The germline gives CDR1 MDHEN, CDR2 SYDVKM. V lost 7 bases, J lost 1 base, and 6 bases stayed unmatched.

The chain links TRBV5-6 to TRBJ2-1, with 8 bases lining up with TRBD2. Germline loops: CDR1 SGHDT, CDR2 YYEEEE. The CDR3 is 15 residues long. V trimming: 5 bases; J trimming: 3 bases; junction bases outside the gene matches: 7. The CDR3 is CASRAPRGGYNEQFF. CDR3 DNA: TGTGCCAGCAGAGCCCCCCGGGGGGGCTACAATGAGCAGTTCTTC.

The chain uses TRBV5-1 and TRBJ2-1; possibly TRBD2 for D (6 bases). The length of the CDR3 is 15 residues. The germline gives CDR1 SGHRS, CDR2 YFSETQ. V was shortened by 1 base and J by 5 bases, with 13 bases between the two germline ends. Here the CDR3 reads CASSLTSLRHNEQFF. Written as DNA, the CDR3 is TGCGCCAGCAGCTTGACTAGCCTTAGACACAATGAGCAGTTCTTC. Looking up the rest from reference TRBV5-1 and TRBJ2-1 gives the full variable domain: KAGVTQTPRYLIKTRGQQVTLSCSPISGHRSVSWYQQTPGQGLQFLFEYFSETQRNKGNFPGRFSGRQFSNSRSEMNVSTLELGDSALYLCASSLTSLRHNEQFFGPGTRLTVL.

V and J are TRBV6-5 and TRBJ1-2; 7 bases are a match to TRBD1. Germline V gene data show CDR1 as MNHEY and CDR2 as SVGAGI. Losses at the gene ends were 2 bases for V and 7 bases for J; bases not matched to a gene: 7. CDR3 length: 14 residues. In nucleotides, the CDR3 is TGTGCCAGCAGTTACGGAACAGGGGCGGGTGGCTACACCTTC. It encodes CASSYGTGAGGYTF.

V and J are TRBV21-1 and TRBJ2-7; the D call of TRBD1 is as the table states it, not checked on the DNA. TRBV21-1 is described as a pseudogene. The CDR3 is made up of 14 amino acids. CDR3 amino acids: CASSKPGQGNEQYF. CDR3 nucleotides: TGTGCCAGCAGCAAGCCTGGACAGGGGAACGAGCAGTACTTC.

This chain connects TRBV29-1 to TRBJ1-1; D unclear. This CDR3 has 13 residues. Germline loops: CDR1 SQVTM, CDR2 ANQGSEA. Trimming shortened V by 7 bases and J by 1 base, and 13 bases separated the two germline ends. The CDR3 region is CSARLTGNTEAFF. CDR3 nucleotides: TGCAGCGCACGTCTGACGGGGAACACTGAAGCTTTCTTT.

This clone was seen more than once but under ten times. The V gene is TRBV5-4, the J gene TRBJ2-7; TRBD2 agrees at 9 bases. Per the germline V gene, CDR1 is SGHNT and CDR2 is YYREEE (reference sequence). With 4 bases clipped from V and 2 bases from J, the junction kept 7 bases outside the gene matches. CDR3 size: 15 residues. In DNA form, the CDR3 reads TGTGCCAGCAGCGAAGGGACTAGCTCGGCCTACGAGCAGTACTTC. Protein: CASSEGTSSAYEQYF.

The genes are TRBV12-5 and TRBJ2-7, with D hard to call. The CDR3 length is 12 residues. Germline loops: CDR1 LGHNT, CDR2 FRNRAP. V lost 0 bases to trimming and J lost 6 bases, with 6 bases between them. The CDR3 here is CASGLVSTEQYF. The CDR3 DNA is TGTGCTAGTGGTTTGGTATCAACCGAGCAGTACTTC.

V gene TRBV19 combines with J gene TRBJ2-5, with unresolved D. Germline CDR1 reads LNHDA; CDR2 reads SQIVND (reference sequence). The V gene lost 5 bases and the J gene lost 2 bases, with 9 bases spanning the gap. The CDR3 totals 13 residues. The CDR3: CASSVMGQETQYF. The CDR3 region has the DNA TGTGCCAGTAGTGTCATGGGACAAGAGACCCAGTACTTC. Variable domain in full (rest from reference TRBV19 and TRBJ2-5): DGGITQSPKYLFRKEGQNVTLSCEQNLNHDAMYWYRQDPGQGLRLIYYSQIVNDFQKGDIAEGYSVSREKKESFPLTVTSAQKNPTAFYLCASSVMGQETQYFGPGTRLLVL.